These T cell receptor beta chains were read from a single sample in a study of OX40 agonist ivuxolimab in advanced cancers. Clones were read by immunoSEQ multiplex PCR, and TCRdb kept only the in-frame ones, dropping some. The profile shows roughly 56,000 clones, 70% to 90% of them singletons. Specimen: CD4+ or CD8+ T cells sorted from blood, collected in a trial of the OX40 agonist ivuxolimab. These receptors came from an adult with an advanced solid tumor such as melanoma, head and neck, liver or kidney cancer. Both conserved end residues are part of each CDR3. Each record gives: J gene, V gene, D gene, clone size, CDR3 DNA, CDR3 protein. A D gene is named only where the DNA matches it firmly. A clone size is listed for some rows: how often the clone was seen (once, few, many), or a class if it is expanded.

TRBJ1-2,TRBV19,TRBD1,.,TGTGCCAGTAGTATGTACAGGGGAACCTATGGCTACACCTTC,CASSMYRGTYGYTF
TRBJ2-1,TRBV6-1,.,once,TGTGCCAGCAGTGAGGCCAGCGGATACAATGAGCAGTTCTTC,CASSEASGYNEQFF
TRBJ1-2,TRBV5-1,.,.,TGCGCCAGCAGCTTGGCCGTTGCCGGAGGTAACTATGGCTACACCTTC,CASSLAVAGGNYGYTF
TRBJ2-7,TRBV28,.,.,TGTGCCAGCAGAGGAGGGAAGTTAGACAGCTCCTACGAGCAGTGCTTC,CASRGGKLDSSYEQCF
TRBJ1-5,TRBV27,TRBD1,.,TGTGCCAGCAGTCCCTCGACAGGGGGAAATCAGCCCCAGCATTTT,CASSPSTGGNQPQHF
TRBJ1-5,TRBV6-6,.,.,TGTGCCAGCAGCTCCCCAGGGGAACAGCCCCAGCATTTT,CASSSPGEQPQHF
TRBJ2-1,TRBV28,TRBD2,.,TGTGCCAGCAGTTTAAGGACAGCTAGCGGGAAGAATGAGCAGTTCTTC,CASSLRTASGKNEQFF
TRBJ1-1,TRBV14,.,.,TGTGCCAGCAGCCAAGTTGCACAGGGTATCTACGGAGCTTTCTTT,CASSQVAQGIYGAFF
TRBJ2-1,TRBV7-2,.,few,TGTGCCAGCAGCTCGGAGGGGTACAGCAATGAGCAGTTCTTC,CASSSEGYSNEQFF
TRBJ2-3,TRBV7-9,TRBD2,.,TGTGCCAGCAGAAGTCGACTAGCGGGAACGGATACGCAGTATTTT,CASRSRLAGTDTQYF
TRBJ2-7,TRBV28,TRBD2,.,TGTGCCAGCAGTTTTAGCGGGCCCCCCTCAACATACGAGCAGTACTTC,CASSFSGPPSTYEQYF
TRBJ2-2,TRBV5-1,TRBD2,.,TGCGCCAGCAGCTCGGTAGCGGGAGAAATCGGGGAGCTGTTTTTT,CASSSVAGEIGELFF
TRBJ1-2,TRBV5-1,.,.,TGCGCCAGCAGCTTGGTTGGGGCGTCCTTGGAAGGCTACACCTTC,CASSLVGASLEGYTF
TRBJ2-7,TRBV27,.,.,TGTGCCAGCAGTTTTGGTTCTGGGGCCGAGCAGTACTTC,CASSFGSGAEQYF
TRBJ2-1,TRBV30,.,.,TGTGCCTGGAGTTTCGCCTACAATGAGCAGTTCTTC,CAWSFAYNEQFF
TRBJ1-2,TRBV4-3,TRBD1,.,TGCGCCAGCAGCCAAGATCGGGGCAGGGGGGAGGTTTGGACCTTC,CASSQDRGRGEVWTF
TRBJ1-1,TRBV5-1,TRBD1,.,TGCGCCAGCAGCCGGCGTCGGACAGGGGTGGCCACTGAAGCTTTCTTT,CASSRRRTGVATEAFF
TRBJ2-1,TRBV28,TRBD1,.,TGTGCCAGCAGTCCGACAGGGGTAGCCCTGCAGTTCTTC,CASSPTGVALQFF
TRBJ1-5,TRBV19,.,.,TGTGCCAGTCGCCCCCTGCGGTGGCAGTCATATAGCAATCAGCCCCAGCATTTT,CASRPLRWQSYSNQPQHF
TRBJ1-5,TRBV28,.,.,TGTGCCAGCTACGGGGCCCCTTGGGAGCCCCAGCATTTT,CASYGAPWEPQHF
TRBJ2-7,TRBV7-6,.,.,TGTGCCAGCAGCTTAAGTGTGGGGTCGTACGAGCAGTACTTC,CASSLSVGSYEQYF
TRBJ2-7,TRBV5-1,.,.,TGCGCCAGCAGCATCGGAGGGGACGAGCAGTACTTC,CASSIGGDEQYF
TRBJ1-2,TRBV7-8,TRBD1,.,TGTGCCAGCAGCTTAGAACAGGGGGATTATGGCTACACCTTC,CASSLEQGDYGYTF
TRBJ2-7,TRBV7-8,TRBD1,.,TGTGCCAGCAGCTCCCGCCGGGACAGACCCTACGAGCAGTACTTC,CASSSRRDRPYEQYF
TRBJ2-6,TRBV5-1,TRBD1,.,TGCGCCAGCACGACAGGGGCCGCGGTGGAGGGGGCCAACGTCCTGACTTTC,CASTTGAAVEGANVLTF
TRBJ2-6,TRBV7-8,.,.,TGTGCCAGCAGCTTAGTGGAGCGGGCCAACGTCCTGACTTTC,CASSLVERANVLTF
TRBJ2-1,TRBV18,.,few,TGTGCCAGCTCACCAACATATGAGCAGTTCTTC,CASSPTYEQFF
TRBJ1-5,TRBV7-3,.,.,TGTGCCAGCAGCTTAATCCCGCGTGGGGCAGGGTTAAGGCAGCCCCAGCATTTT,CASSLIPRGAGLRQPQHF
TRBJ2-1,TRBV2,TRBD1,.,TGTGCCAGCAGTTTTCCGCCGGGACAGGAGTACAATGAGCAGTTCTTC,CASSFPPGQEYNEQFF
TRBJ2-7,TRBV30,.,once,TGTGCCTGGAGTGTACACAGCGGCGAGCAGTACTTC,CAWSVHSGEQYF
TRBJ2-5,TRBV7-9,.,.,TGTGCCAGCAGCTTCTTTGGCGGGCAAGAGACCCAGTACTTC,CASSFFGGQETQYF
TRBJ2-7,TRBV7-6,TRBD2,.,TGTGCCAGCAGCCAAATACTAGCGCGAGGGTACGAGCAGTACTTC,CASSQILARGYEQYF
TRBJ2-3,TRBV18,.,.,TGTGCCAGCTCACCTTCTGCTCGGGAGGATACGCAGTATTTT,CASSPSAREDTQYF
TRBJ2-5,TRBV7-9,TRBD2,.,TGTGCCAGCTCGTCGAGCGGGAGGGGGGAAGAGACCCAGTACTTC,CASSSSGRGEETQYF